This passage covers 5 T cell receptor beta chains from one sample sequenced in a study of OX40 agonist ivuxolimab in advanced cancers. Clones were read by immunoSEQ multiplex PCR, and TCRdb kept only the in-frame ones, dropping some. This sample has 50,000 to 65,000 clones; about four fifths occur once, and the top ten carry approximately 1%. The input for sequencing was CD4+ or CD8+ T cells sorted from blood, taken in a trial of the OX40 agonist ivuxolimab. These receptor sequences come from an adult with an advanced solid tumor such as melanoma, head and neck, liver or kidney cancer.

This chain uses TRBV7-9 with TRBJ2-5; no definite D call. The germline V gene has CDR1 SEHNR and CDR2 FQNEAQ (reference sequence). V was trimmed by 5 bases and J by 7 bases, leaving 26 bases between them. The CDR3 loop spans 17 amino acids. Here the CDR3 reads CASSPAARGRSVGTQYF. The CDR3 DNA reads TGTGCCAGCAGCCCGGCGGCTCGAGGAAGGAGCGTCGGGACCCAGTACTTC.

The gene calls are TRBV6-1 and TRBJ2-3, with D perhaps TRBD1 or TRBD2 (5 bases each). The V gene's germline CDR1 is MNHNS and CDR2 SASEGT. The length of the CDR3 is 15 residues. V was pared by 5 bases and J by 5 bases, with 17 bases between. CDR3 bases: TGTGCCAGCAGTCGCTCCGGGGCCCCACGAGATACGCAGTATTTT. Translated, it gives CASSRSGAPRDTQYF.

This chain uses TRBV19 with TRBJ1-1; 7 positions agree with TRBD1. Per germline, CDR1 LNHDA and CDR2 SQIVND (reference sequence). V gave up 4 bases and J gave up 7 bases; unmatched junction bases: 6. This CDR3 comprises 13 residues. This chain's CDR3 is CASSTQTGLEAFF. The CDR3, as DNA: TGTGCCAGTAGTACTCAGACAGGGCTTGAAGCTTTCTTT.

Comments on this clone: The same CDR3 can be traced to other DNA sequences in this sample. The gene calls are TRBV11-2 and TRBJ1-4; D is unclear. V was shortened by 0 bases and J by 1 base, with 3 bases between the two germline ends. CDR1 and CDR2 (germline): SGHAT, FQNNGV. The CDR3 loop spans 14 amino acids. CDR3 coding DNA: TGTGCCAGCAGCTTAGATCTAACTAATGAAAAACTGTTTTTT. It codes for CASSLDLTNEKLFF.

The chain uses TRBV6-5 and TRBJ2-5, with D possibly TRBD1 on 6 matching bases. Trimming shortened V by 6 bases and J by 4 bases, and 15 bases separated the two germline ends. Germline assignment: CDR1 MNHEY and CDR2 SVGAGI. The CDR3 is 14 residues long. The CDR3 reads CASSRSGDPETQYF. CDR3 coding DNA: TGTGCCAGCAGCCGTTCAGGGGACCCAGAGACCCAGTACTTC.